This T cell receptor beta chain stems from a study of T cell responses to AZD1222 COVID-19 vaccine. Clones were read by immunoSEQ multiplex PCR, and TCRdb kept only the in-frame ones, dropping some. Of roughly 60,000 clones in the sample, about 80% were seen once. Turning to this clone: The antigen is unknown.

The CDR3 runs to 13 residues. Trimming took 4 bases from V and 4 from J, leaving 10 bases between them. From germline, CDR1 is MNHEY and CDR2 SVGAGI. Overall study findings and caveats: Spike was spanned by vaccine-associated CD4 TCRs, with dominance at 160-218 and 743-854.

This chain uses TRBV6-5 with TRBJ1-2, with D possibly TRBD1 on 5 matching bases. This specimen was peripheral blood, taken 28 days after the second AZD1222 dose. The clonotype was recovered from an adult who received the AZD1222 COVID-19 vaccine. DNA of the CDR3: TGTGCCAGCAGTTCAGGGATTGGCTATGGCTACACCTTC. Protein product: CASSSGIGYGYTF.